This T cell receptor beta chain was profiled in a study of cytomegalovirus exposure and HLA in healthy donors. Trimming left V 4 bases short and J 1 base short, with 13 bases between. Germline assignment: CDR1 SGHRS and CDR2 YFSETQ. The length of the CDR3 is 15 residues. The data were produced by immunoSEQ multiplex PCR, yet TCRdb's version contains in-frame clones alone and is incomplete. This table holds around 150,000 clones, around 89% found once. The J gene is TRBJ2-3, the V gene TRBV5-1; D might be TRBD1 (5 bases). The sequenced sample consisted of PBMCs. This receptor was taken from a man younger than 35 in good health and CMV-seronegative. CDR3 region: CASSEQDGGTDTQYF. CDR3 nucleotide sequence: TGCGCCAGCAGCGAACAGGATGGGGGCACAGATACGCAGTATTTT. The variable domain in full, with the rest retrieved from reference TRBV5-1 and TRBJ2-3, is KAGVTQTPRYLIKTRGQQVTLSCSPISGHRSVSWYQQTPGQGLQFLFEYFSETQRNKGNFPGRFSGRQFSNSRSEMNVSTLELGDSALYLCASSEQDGGTDTQYFGPGTRLTVL.